The 14 T cell receptor beta chains below come from one sample, sequenced in a study of cytomegalovirus exposure and HLA in healthy donors. In the PCR, 60 Vbeta and 13 Jbeta primers were used. Repertoires were generated with immunoSEQ multiplex PCR, while TCRdb's copy carries only in-frame clones and drops some. The profile shows 150,000 to 200,000 clones, around four fifths of them singletons. The specimen sequenced was PBMCs. These receptors were collected from a woman aged 45-65 years in good health and CMV-seronegative.

V is TRBV27 and J is TRBJ1-5, with 10 bases aligning to TRBD1. V gave up 6 bases and J gave up 7 bases; unmatched junction bases: 6. The CDR3 loop spans 14 amino acids. Germline V lookup: CDR1 MNHEY, CDR2 SMNVEV (reference sequence). CDR3 coding DNA: TGTGCCAGCAGCCCGGGACAGGGGCAACAGCCCCAGCATTTT. Translation: CASSPGQGQQPQHF.

The gene calls are TRBV9 and TRBJ2-7, with D perhaps TRBD2 (6 bases). V lost 3 bases, J lost 0 bases, and 16 bases lay in between. The CDR3 is 16 residues long. Germline V gene data show CDR1 as SGDLS and CDR2 as YYNGEE. In DNA, the CDR3 is TGTGCCAGCAGCGCCGGGGGTTATACTTCCTCCTACGAGCAGTACTTC. Translation gives CASSAGGYTSSYEQYF.

This clone was counted only a few times. The rearrangement links TRBV30 to TRBJ1-4, with D tentatively TRBD1 (5 bases). From germline, CDR1 is GTSNPN and CDR2 SVGIG (reference sequence). Trimming removed 4 bases at V and 7 bases at J, with 19 bases between. CDR3 length equals 15 residues. CDR3 residues: CAWTRNQGPSEKLFF. CDR3 nucleotides: TGTGCCTGGACTCGAAATCAGGGCCCCAGTGAAAAACTGTTTTTT.

The gene calls are TRBV7-6 and TRBJ2-7, with 12 bases matching TRBD2. The CDR3 runs to 18 residues. Germline CDR1 SGHVS, CDR2 FNYEAQ. The J segment lost 6 bases and the V segment lost 3 bases, leaving 15 bases of the junction unmatched. CDR3 amino acids: CASSFGTGLAGKPPEQYF. The CDR3 DNA reads TGTGCCAGCAGCTTCGGGACCGGACTAGCGGGAAAACCCCCCGAGCAGTACTTC.

V is TRBV18 and J is TRBJ1-2, with D perhaps TRBD1 (5 bases). Trimming took 0 bases from V and 5 from J, leaving 16 bases between them. CDR3 length: 16 amino acids. From germline, CDR1 is KGHSH and CDR2 LQKENI. The CDR3 spells CASSPPFRAEGYGYTF. In nucleotides, the CDR3 is TGTGCCAGCTCACCACCGTTCAGGGCGGAGGGGTATGGCTACACCTTC.

As to this clone: Other DNA sequences of this sample code for an identical CDR3. This chain joins TRBV20-1 and TRBJ1-5; unclear D gene. The V and J ends lost 5 bases and 5 bases respectively, with 7 bases between them. Germline V CDR1 and CDR2: DFQATT, SNEGSKA (reference sequence). The CDR3 totals 11 residues. The CDR3 DNA reads TGCAGTGCTTCCCCCGATCAGCCCCAGCATTTT. Translation: CSASPDQPQHF.

V and J are TRBV28 and TRBJ1-2, with no clear D. Germline CDR1 and CDR2: MDHEN and SYDVKM. Trimming removed 5 bases at V and 7 bases at J, with 11 bases between. The CDR3 loop spans 12 amino acids. DNA of the CDR3: TGTGCCAGCAGTCCGAACAGTGGTGGCTACACCTTC. Its translation is CASSPNSGGYTF.

The chain links TRBV28 to TRBJ2-7, with D tentatively TRBD1 (7 bases). This CDR3 comprises 12 residues. Trimming took 9 bases from V and 6 from J, leaving 15 bases between them. In germline, CDR1 is MDHEN, CDR2 SYDVKM. This CDR3 reads CARKDRRAEQYF. The CDR3 DNA reads as TGTGCCAGGAAGGACAGGAGGGCCGAGCAGTACTTC.

This clone was detected once. CDR3 in amino acids: CASSQELQGGQIYEQYF. CDR3 coding DNA: TGTGCCAGCAGCCAAGAACTGCAGGGGGGCCAAATCTACGAGCAGTACTTC. The rearrangement uses TRBV14 and TRBJ2-7, with D perhaps TRBD1 (7 bases). Trimming pared 0 bases from V and 3 bases from J, leaving 18 bases between. Germline CDR1 reads SGHDN; CDR2 reads FVKESK. There are 17 residues in the CDR3.

The genes are TRBV5-4 and TRBJ2-5; 7 bases are shared with TRBD1. Germline CDR1 reads SGHNT; CDR2 reads YYREEE (reference sequence). V was pared by 0 bases and J by 4 bases, with 6 bases of the junction left unmatched. This CDR3 comprises 15 residues. CDR3 DNA sequence: TGTGCCAGCAGCTTGGAAACCGGGACAGTAGAGACCCAGTACTTC. This gives the protein CASSLETGTVETQYF.

This clone showed up just once. The junction does not match germline at one end; this may be a read error. The V call is TRBV28, the J call TRBJ1-5, with 7 nucleotides matching TRBD1. The CDR3 contains 15 residues. Germline assignment: CDR1 MDHEN and CDR2 SYDVKM. CDR3 nucleotides: TGTGCCAGCAGTTCCGGACAGGTCGACGGCCAGCCTCAGCATTTT. Translation: CASSSGQVDGQPQHF.

The chain's CDR3 is CARDTHTGEKLFF. The CDR3 coding sequence is TGTGCCAGGGATACCCACACAGGTGAAAAACTGTTTTTT. The V call is TRBV6-5, the J call TRBJ1-4; D perhaps matches TRBD1 (5 bases). The V and J ends lost 9 bases and 7 bases respectively, with 15 bases between them. The CDR3 extends over 13 amino acids. Germline V CDR1 and CDR2: MNHEY, SVGAGI.

The chain combines TRBV9 with TRBJ2-1, with D unclear. The CDR3 runs 15 residues. Germline values: CDR1 SGDLS, CDR2 YYNGEE. V was pared by 1 base and J by 9 bases, with 17 bases between. The CDR3 sequence: CASSVSGPVVSEQFF. The CDR3 nucleotides read TGTGCCAGCAGCGTAAGTGGTCCCGTGGTCAGTGAGCAGTTCTTC.

The chain is built from TRBV7-2 and TRBJ2-5; TRBD2 might be the D (5 bases). The CDR3 covers 14 residues. The germline V and J ends were trimmed by 2 bases and 5 bases, with 12 bases remaining between them. The germline gives CDR1 SGHTA, CDR2 FQGNSA. Written as DNA, the CDR3 is TGTGCCAGCAGCTTACGGGGTAGATGGGAGACCCAGTACTTC. It codes for CASSLRGRWETQYF.